This T cell receptor beta chain was captured by sequencing in a study of graft-versus-host responses after intestinal transplantation. Study context: Multivisceral, liver-intestinal, or isolated intestinal transplants were performed in recipients. For around 3 years after anti-thymocyte globulin induction, all recipients took tacrolimus and steroids.

Using immunoSEQ multiplex PCR, the repertoire was profiled, and TCRdb retains in-frame clones only, with some absent. The data show more than 65,000 clones, approximately 90% seen once. Regarding the study as a whole: Recipient marrow showed GvH clones, some seen first in ileum or blood.

As regards this clone: Its antigen is unidentified.

This specimen consisted of unstimulated CD8+ T cells sorted from spleen or lymph node cells, obtained before transplant. The receptor was derived from a human donor who was the organ donor for an intestinal transplant.

This CDR3 reads CASSGSSGLSDEQFF. The CDR3 DNA follows: TGTGCCAGCAGCGGGTCTAGCGGCCTCAGCGATGAGCAGTTCTTC. This chain links TRBV7-6 with TRBJ2-1; 7 bases are shared with TRBD2. The ends lost 5 bases at V and 8 bases at J; junction bases unmatched: 12. The CDR3 totals 15 residues. The V gene's germline CDR1 is SGHVS and CDR2 FNYEAQ. The variable domain in full, completed from reference TRBV7-6 and TRBJ2-1, reads GAGVSQSPRYKVTKRGQDVALRCDPISGHVSLYWYRQALGQGPEFLTYFNYEAQQDKSGLPNDRFSAERPEGSISTLTIQRTEQRDSAMYRCASSGSSGLSDEQFFGPGTRLTVL.